Included here is one T cell receptor beta chain sequence, with context. The antigen is unknown. This CDR3 is 13 amino acids long. Trimming removed 0 bases at V and 10 bases at J, with 11 bases between. Looked up from germline, CDR1 is SNHLY and CDR2 is FYNNEI. The PCR made use of 60 Vbeta and 13 Jbeta primers. The method was immunoSEQ multiplex PCR; TCRdb's version includes in-frame clones alone and lacks a portion of them. The profile shows more than 150,000 clones, about 90% of them singletons. The data are from a study of cytomegalovirus exposure and HLA in healthy donors. Study observations and caveats: Through in vitro validation, three CMV-associated chains were shown to be specific for CMV antigens. Most TCR sequences were seen very rarely across donors, but some public TCRs occurred in many. Later work associated 16,951 TCR beta sequences with HLA alleles at 0.05 false discovery rate. A cluster of highly shared sequence variants was likely a sequencing artifact.

The TCR originated in a girl less than two years old in good health and CMV-seronegative. Input material: PBMCs. The chain couples TRBV2 to TRBJ2-3, with D perhaps TRBD1 (6 bases). The CDR3 protein is CASSEALTGPQYF. The CDR3 bases are TGTGCCAGCAGTGAAGCGCTTACAGGGCCGCAGTATTTT.